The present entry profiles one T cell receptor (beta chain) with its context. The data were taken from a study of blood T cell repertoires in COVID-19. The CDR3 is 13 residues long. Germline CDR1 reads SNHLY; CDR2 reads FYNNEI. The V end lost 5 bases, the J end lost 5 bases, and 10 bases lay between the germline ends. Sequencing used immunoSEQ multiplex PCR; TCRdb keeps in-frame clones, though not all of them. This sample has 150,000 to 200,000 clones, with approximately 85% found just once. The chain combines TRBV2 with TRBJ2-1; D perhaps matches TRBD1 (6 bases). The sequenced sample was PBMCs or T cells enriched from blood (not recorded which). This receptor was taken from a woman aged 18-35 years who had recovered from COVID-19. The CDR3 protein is CASSPTGNNEQFF. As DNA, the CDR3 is TGTGCCAGCAGTCCCACAGGGAACAATGAGCAGTTCTTC.